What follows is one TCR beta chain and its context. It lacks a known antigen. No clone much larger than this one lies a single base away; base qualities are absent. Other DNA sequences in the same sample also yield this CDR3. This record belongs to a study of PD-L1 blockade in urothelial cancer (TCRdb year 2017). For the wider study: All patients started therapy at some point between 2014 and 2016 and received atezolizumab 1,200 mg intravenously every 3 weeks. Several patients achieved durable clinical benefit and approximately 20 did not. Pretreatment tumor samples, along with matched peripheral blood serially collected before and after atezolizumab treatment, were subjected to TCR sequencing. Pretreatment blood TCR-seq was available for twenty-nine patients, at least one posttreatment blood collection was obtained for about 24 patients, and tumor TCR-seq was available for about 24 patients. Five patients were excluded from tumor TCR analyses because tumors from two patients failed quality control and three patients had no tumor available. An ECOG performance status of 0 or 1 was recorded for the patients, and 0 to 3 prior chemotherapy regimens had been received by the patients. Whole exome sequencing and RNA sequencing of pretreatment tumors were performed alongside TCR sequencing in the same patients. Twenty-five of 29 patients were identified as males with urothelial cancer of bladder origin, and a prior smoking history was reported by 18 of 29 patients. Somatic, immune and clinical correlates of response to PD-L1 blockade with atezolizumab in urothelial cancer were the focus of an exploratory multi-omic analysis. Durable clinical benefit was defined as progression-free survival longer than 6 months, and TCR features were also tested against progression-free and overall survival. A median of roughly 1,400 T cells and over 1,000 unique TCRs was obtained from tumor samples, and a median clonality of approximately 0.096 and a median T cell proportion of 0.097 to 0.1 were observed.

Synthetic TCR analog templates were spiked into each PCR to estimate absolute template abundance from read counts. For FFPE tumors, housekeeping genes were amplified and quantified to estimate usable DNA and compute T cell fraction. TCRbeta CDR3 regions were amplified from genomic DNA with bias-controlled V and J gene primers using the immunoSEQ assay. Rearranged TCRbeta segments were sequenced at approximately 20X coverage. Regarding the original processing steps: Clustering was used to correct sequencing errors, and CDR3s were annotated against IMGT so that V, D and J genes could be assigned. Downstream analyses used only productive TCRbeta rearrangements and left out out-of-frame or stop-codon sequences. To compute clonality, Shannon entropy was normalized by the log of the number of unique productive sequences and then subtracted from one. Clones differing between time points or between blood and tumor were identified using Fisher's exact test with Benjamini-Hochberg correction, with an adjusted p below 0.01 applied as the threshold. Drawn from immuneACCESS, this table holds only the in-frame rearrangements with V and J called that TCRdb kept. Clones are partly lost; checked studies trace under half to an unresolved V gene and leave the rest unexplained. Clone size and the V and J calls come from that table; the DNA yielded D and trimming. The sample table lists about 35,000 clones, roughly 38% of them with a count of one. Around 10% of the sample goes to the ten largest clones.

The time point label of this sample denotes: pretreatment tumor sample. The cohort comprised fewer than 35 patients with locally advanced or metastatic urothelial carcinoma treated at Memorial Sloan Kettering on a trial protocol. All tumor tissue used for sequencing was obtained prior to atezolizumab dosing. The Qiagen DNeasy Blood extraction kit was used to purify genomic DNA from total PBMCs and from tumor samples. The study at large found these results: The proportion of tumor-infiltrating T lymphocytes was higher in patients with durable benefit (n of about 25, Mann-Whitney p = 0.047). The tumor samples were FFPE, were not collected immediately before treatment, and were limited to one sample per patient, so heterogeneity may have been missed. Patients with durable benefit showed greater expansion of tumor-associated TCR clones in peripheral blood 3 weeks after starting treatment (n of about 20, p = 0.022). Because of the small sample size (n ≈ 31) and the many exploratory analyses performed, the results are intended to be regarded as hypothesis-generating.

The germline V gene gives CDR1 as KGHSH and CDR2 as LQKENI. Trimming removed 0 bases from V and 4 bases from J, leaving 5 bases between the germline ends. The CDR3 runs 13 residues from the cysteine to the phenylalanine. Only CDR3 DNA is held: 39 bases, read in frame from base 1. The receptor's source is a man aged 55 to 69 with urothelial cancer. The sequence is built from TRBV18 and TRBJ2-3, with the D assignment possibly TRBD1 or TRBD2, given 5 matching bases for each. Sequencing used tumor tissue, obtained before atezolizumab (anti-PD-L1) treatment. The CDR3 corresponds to CASSPPGADTQYF. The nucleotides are TGTGCCAGCTCACCACCGGGGGCAGATACGCAGTATTTT.